The clone carrying this T cell receptor (beta chain) has just one count. The antigen is not known. The source of the sample is a study of cytomegalovirus exposure and HLA in healthy donors. A multiplex PCR was run with 60 Vbeta primers and 13 Jbeta primers. Measured with immunoSEQ multiplex PCR; TCRdb has only the in-frame clones, and not every one. The sample holds 100,000 to 120,000 clones; roughly 78% are singletons and the top ten take under 1.5%. Whole-study results and caveats: Being productive about 87% or about 30% of the time was typical of most TCR beta V segments in an earlier analysis. In a later analysis, compared with equally common non-associated chains, HLA-associated beta chains were more expanded. Across donors, most TCRs were seen rarely, yet some public ones were widespread.

The CDR3 totals 14 residues. The V gene end was trimmed by 5 bases and the J gene end by 7 bases; junction bases not matched to a gene: 6. Per the germline V gene, CDR1 is PRHDT and CDR2 is FYEKMQ (reference sequence). The clonotype comes from a woman aged 25-40 years in good health and CMV-seronegative. The rearrangement links TRBV13 to TRBJ1-2; TRBD1 matches at 11 bases. The sample consisted of PBMCs. The CDR3 nucleotides read TGTGCCAGCAGCGATCCGGGACAGGGGGTTGGCTACACCTTC. This sequence encodes CASSDPGQGVGYTF.